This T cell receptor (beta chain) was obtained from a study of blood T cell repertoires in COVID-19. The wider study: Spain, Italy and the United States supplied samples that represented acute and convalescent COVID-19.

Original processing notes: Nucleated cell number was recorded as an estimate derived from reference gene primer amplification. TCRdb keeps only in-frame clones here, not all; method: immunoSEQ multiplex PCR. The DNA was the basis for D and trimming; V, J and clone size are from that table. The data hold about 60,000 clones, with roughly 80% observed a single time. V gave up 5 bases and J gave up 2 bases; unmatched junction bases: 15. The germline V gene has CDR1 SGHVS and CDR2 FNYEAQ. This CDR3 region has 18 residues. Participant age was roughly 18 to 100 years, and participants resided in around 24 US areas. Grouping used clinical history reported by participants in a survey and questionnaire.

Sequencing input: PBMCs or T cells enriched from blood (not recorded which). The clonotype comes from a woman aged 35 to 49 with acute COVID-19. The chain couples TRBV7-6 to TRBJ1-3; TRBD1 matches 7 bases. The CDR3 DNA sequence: TGTGCCAGCAGCCTCAGGGAGGATTACAGGGGTGCTGGAAACACCATATATTTT. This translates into CASSLREDYRGAGNTIYF.